Below, one TCR beta chain is given with its context. This entry comes from a study of patients and donors after allogeneic stem cell transplantation. From the RT-PCR reads, TCRdb called clonotypes with MiXCR, one entry per CDR3 protein. The sample comprises about 87,000 distinct CDR3 sequences, about 5% of which are singletons, and about 2.8% rests with the top ten. CDR1 and CDR2 from the germline V gene are SGHVS and FQNEAQ. With V trimmed by 2 bases and J by 2 bases, 8 bases remained unmatched. The CDR3 has 18 residues. The sample comprised blood, either unsorted or a sorted T cell fraction (not recorded which). The clonotype was recovered from a human donor who was either an allogeneic HSCT recipient or a stem cell or donor lymphocyte infusion donor (not recorded which). It is not recorded whose cells these are; they may come from a transplant donor. The chain uses TRBV7-8 and TRBJ2-1; 11 bases are a match to TRBD2. For the CDR3, the DNA is TGTGCCAGCAGCTTACTCACCCTTAGCGGGAGGGCCTACAATGAGCAGTTCTTC. It yields the protein CASSLLTLSGRAYNEQFF.